This TCR beta chain was sequenced for a study of blood T cells in healthy people across ages. Study-level points and caveats: Diversity was higher, and naive CD4+ cells more numerous, in long-lived donors than in aged donors. While age rose, TCR beta diversity per million T cells dropped in a roughly linear way.

This clonotype has a handful of counts. Its antigen is not identified. Russia was home to the donors, healthy Caucasian individuals aged roughly 6 to 90. The authors ran a second PCR of 7 to 11 cycles using a sample-barcoded 5' primer and a J-beta primer mix. The authors tagged each cDNA molecule using a template-switch adaptor with 12 random nucleotides. TCRdb reprocessed the 5' RACE reads with MiXCR, giving one entry per CDR3 protein. The sample consists of about 730,000 distinct CDR3 sequences, about 40% of them appearing once. Deletions cut 4 bases from V and 8 bases from J, with 9 bases between. The CDR3 has 11 residues. CDR1 and CDR2 (germline): SGHRS, YFSETQ.

The chain uses TRBV5-1 and TRBJ1-2; D is uncertain. The TCR comes from a woman aged 55-69 years in good health. The sequencing sample was made of blood. CDR3 residues: CASSEGSGYTF. In DNA form, the CDR3 reads TGCGCCAGCAGCGAGGGTTCCGGCTACACCTTC.